The 26 T cell receptor beta chains below all came from one sample that was sequenced in a study of early T cells in non-severe SARS-CoV-2 infection. One entry per CDR3 protein, called by TCRdb with MiXCR from the 5' RACE reads. The sample shows roughly 34,000 distinct CDR3 sequences, 6% to 8.5% of them seen only once. Sequenced material: whole blood, taken at baseline. The source is an adult who was a healthcare worker with PCR-confirmed SARS-CoV-2 infection or an uninfected control (not recorded which).

This clonotype is medium-sized (0.01 to 0.1%) within its sample. V is TRBV27 and J is TRBJ1-1, with TRBD1 identical over 7 bases. J gave up 5 bases and V 5 bases, and 8 bases lay outside the gene matches. CDR1 is MNHEY and CDR2 is SMNVEV in the germline V gene (reference sequence). This CDR3 is built from 14 residues. CDR3 sequence reads: CASSPTTGETEAFF. DNA of the CDR3: TGTGCCAGCAGTCCAACCACAGGGGAAACTGAAGCTTTCTTT.

This clonotype appeared a few times. As DNA, the CDR3 is TGCAGTGCTAGAGCCACGCGGGGCGGTGGAACAGATACGCAGTATTTT. Translating it yields CSARATRGGGTDTQYF. The genes are TRBV20-1 and TRBJ2-3, with D possibly matching TRBD2 (6 bases). Germline loops: CDR1 DFQATT, CDR2 SNEGSKA (reference sequence). This CDR3 contains 16 residues. The V gene lost 1 base and the J gene lost 3 bases, with 17 bases spanning the gap.

This clonotype was counted only a few times. The chain couples TRBV9 to TRBJ1-4; TRBD1 matches at 7 bases. The germline V gene encodes CDR1 SGDLS and CDR2 YYNGEE. The CDR3 has 15 residues. The V segment lost 4 bases and the J segment 7 bases; nucleotides outside the gene matches: 10. The CDR3 nucleotides read TGTGCCAGCAGCCCAGGGGACAGCGCAAGTGAAAAACTGTTTTTT. Translated, it gives CASSPGDSASEKLFF.

This clonotype was picked up many times. The rearrangement uses TRBV15 and TRBJ2-7, with TRBD2 matching over 8 bases. The CDR3 runs to 16 residues. V was clipped by 0 bases and J by 5 bases; unmatched bases: 9. The germline V gene has CDR1 LNHNV and CDR2 YYDKDF (reference sequence). This CDR3 reads CATSRDQGSGTDEQYF. CDR3 DNA sequence: TGTGCCACCAGCAGAGATCAGGGTAGCGGGACGGACGAGCAGTACTTC.

This clonotype was seen more than once but under ten times. The V call is TRBV12-3 or TRBV12-4, the J call TRBJ1-5; TRBD1 agrees at 12 bases. The CDR3 covers 19 residues. The trim removed 5 bases at V and 0 bases at J, leaving 11 bases unmatched. CDR3 protein: CASSLGFGTGGYSNQPQHF. CDR3 nucleotides: TGTGCCAGCAGTCTGGGTTTCGGGACAGGGGGCTATAGCAATCAGCCCCAGCATTTT.

The chain employs TRBV27 and TRBJ2-3, with 8 positions matching TRBD2. This CDR3 is 17 amino acids long. Trimming removed 1 base from V and 1 base from J; junction bases left unmatched: 7. Germline V gives CDR1 MNHEY, CDR2 SMNVEV (reference sequence). The CDR3 loop reads CASSLFSISGGTDTQYF. The CDR3, as DNA: TGTGCCAGCAGTTTATTTTCCATTAGCGGGGGCACAGATACGCAGTATTTT.

In this sample, this clonotype is medium-sized. V and J are TRBV7-9 and TRBJ2-7; no firm D call. This CDR3 comprises 13 residues. The V end lost 6 bases, the J end lost 5 bases, and 14 bases lay between the germline ends. Germline V CDR1 and CDR2: SEHNR, FQNEAQ (reference sequence). The CDR3 nucleotides read TGTGCCAGCAGACCCGTGGGCAGCGACGAGCAGTACTTC. Its translation: CASRPVGSDEQYF.

This clonotype was counted at least ten times. The chain has TRBV12-3 or TRBV12-4 and TRBJ2-7, with unresolved D. The CDR3 is made up of 12 amino acids. Trimming removed 2 bases at V and 2 bases at J, with 4 bases between. The CDR3 bases are TGTGCCAGCAGTTTAAGGACCTACGAGCAGTACTTC. Amino acids: CASSLRTYEQYF.

The chain links TRBV6-2 or TRBV6-3 to TRBJ1-2; weak D call: TRBD1 (5 bases). The V gene lost 6 bases and the J gene lost 6 bases, with 17 bases spanning the gap. Germline CDR1 and CDR2: MNHEY and SVGEGT. The CDR3 spans 14 residues. CDR3 DNA: TGTGCCAGCAGCCACAGGAGGTTGAGGGATGGCTACACCTTC. Its protein is CASSHRRLRDGYTF.

This clonotype appeared a few times. The V and J genes are TRBV6-1 and TRBJ1-1; TRBD1 is a possible D gene (6 bases). CDR1 is MNHNS, CDR2 SASEGT, per germline. Trimming removed 6 bases at V and 2 bases at J, with 10 bases between. The CDR3 loop spans 13 amino acids. The CDR3 sequence: CASRVDRNTEAFF. CDR3 DNA: TGTGCCAGCAGGGTGGACAGAAACACTGAAGCTTTCTTT.

This clonotype has more than one count but fewer than ten. This chain connects TRBV7-9 to TRBJ1-4, with D unclear. Germline V gene lookup returns CDR1 SEHNR and CDR2 FQNEAQ (reference sequence). V shed 5 bases and J shed 10 bases, with 14 bases lying between them. The CDR3 spans 13 residues. The CDR3 sequence: CASSAPLAVKLFF. The CDR3 coding sequence is TGTGCCAGCAGCGCCCCGTTGGCGGTAAAACTGTTTTTT.

This clonotype was observed a few times. The CDR3 DNA sequence: TGTGCCAGCAGCTGGGCGGGCAGCTCCTACGAGCAGTACTTC. Its translation is CASSWAGSSYEQYF. V usage is TRBV7-2 and J usage is TRBJ2-7, with D possibly matching TRBD2 (5 bases). The CDR3 runs to 14 residues. The ends were cut back, 4 bases at V and 0 bases at J, with 10 bases in the middle. Per the germline V gene, CDR1 is SGHTA and CDR2 is FQGNSA.

Here the CDR3 DNA reads TGTGCCAGCAGTTTAATTGCAGACACAGATACGCAGTATTTT. Amino acid sequence: CASSLIADTDTQYF. V gene TRBV27 combines with J gene TRBJ2-3, with D unresolved. V was clipped by 2 bases and J by 2 bases, with 8 bases between them. This CDR3 comprises 14 residues. Germline CDR1 and CDR2: MNHEY and SMNVEV (reference sequence).

This clonotype appeared many times. This chain joins TRBV6-1 and TRBJ1-5; no clear D gene. V lost 1 base to trimming and J lost 6 bases, with 19 bases between them. The germline CDR1 and CDR2 sequences are MNHNS and SASEGT. The CDR3 totals 17 residues. In DNA form, the CDR3 reads TGTGCCAGCAGTGAAGTATGGGGAGGTCTGACGGGTCAGCCCCAGCATTTT. As protein: CASSEVWGGLTGQPQHF.

This clonotype was counted at least ten times. This sequence joins TRBV5-1 and TRBJ2-1; D might be TRBD1 (5 bases). The V and J ends lost 0 bases and 6 bases respectively, with 13 bases between them. CDR1 is SGHRS, CDR2 YFSETQ, per germline. The CDR3 has 15 residues. CDR3 sequence (DNA): TGCGCCAGCAGCTTGGCCACAAATGGGGCCAATGAGCAGTTCTTC. This codes for CASSLATNGANEQFF. The full variable domain, its missing parts supplied by reference TRBV5-1 and TRBJ2-1, is KAGVTQTPRYLIKTRGQQVTLSCSPISGHRSVSWYQQTPGQGLQFLFEYFSETQRNKGNFPGRFSGRQFSNSRSEMNVSTLELGDSALYLCASSLATNGANEQFFGPGTRLTVL.

The rearrangement uses TRBV30 and TRBJ1-5; the D is unclear. Looked up from germline, CDR1 is GTSNPN and CDR2 is SVGIG (reference sequence). Between the trimmed V and J ends, which lost 0 bases and 2 bases, there was a span of 14 bases. The CDR3 is 16 amino acids. The CDR3 DNA sequence: TGTGCCTGGAGTGTAGCCGAACATAGCGGCAATCAGCCCCAGCATTTT. Amino acid sequence: CAWSVAEHSGNQPQHF.

This clonotype showed up many times. CDR3 nucleotides: TGCGCCAGCAGCGGGACGACGAACACCGGGGAGCTGTTTTTT. Its protein is CASSGTTNTGELFF. This chain uses TRBV5-1 with TRBJ2-2; perhaps D is TRBD1 or TRBD2 (5 bases each). Germline loops: CDR1 SGHRS, CDR2 YFSETQ. The CDR3 sequence is 14 residues long. Trimming shortened V by 4 bases and J by 0 bases, and 7 bases separated the two germline ends.

This clonotype was detected many times. No conserved phenylalanine or tryptophan ends this CDR3, so it is likely a read error. The chain carries TRBV7-9 and TRBJ1-3; D remains unclear. V was trimmed by 1 base and J by 3 bases, leaving 13 bases between them. CDR1 SEHNR and CDR2 FQNEAQ come from the germline V gene (reference sequence). The CDR3 is 16 amino acids. Written as DNA, the CDR3 is TGTGCCAGCAGCTTAGGGTTCCGGGTCGGTGGAAACACCATATATCTT. It is translated as CASSLGFRVGGNTIYL.

This clonotype was observed many times. This chain links TRBV19 with TRBJ2-1; 7 bases line up with TRBD1. CDR3 length equals 15 residues. CDR1 and CDR2 (germline): LNHDA, SQIVND (reference sequence). V was clipped by 4 bases and J by 0 bases; unmatched bases: 3. The CDR3 reads CASSTTGDSYNEQFF. The CDR3, as DNA: TGTGCCAGTAGTACTACAGGGGACTCCTACAATGAGCAGTTCTTC.

This clonotype was counted between two and nine times. V is TRBV4-3 and J is TRBJ2-1; 7 bases agree with TRBD2. V was pared by 0 bases and J by 2 bases, with 4 bases of the junction left unmatched. This CDR3 region has 16 residues. Germline values: CDR1 LGHNA, CDR2 YSLEER. As DNA, the CDR3 is TGCGCCAGCAGCCAAGAGGGGACTACCGCCTACAATGAGCAGTTCTTC. Its translation: CASSQEGTTAYNEQFF.

The chain recombines TRBV7-3 with TRBJ2-1; perhaps D is TRBD1 or TRBD2 (6 bases each). Trimming removed 5 bases from V and 7 bases from J, with 18 bases in between. There are 15 residues in the CDR3. The germline CDR1 and CDR2 sequences are SGHTA and FQGTGA. The CDR3 DNA sequence: TGTGCCAGCAGCCCTGTACAGGGAGGATGGAATGAGCAGTTCTTC. It codes for CASSPVQGGWNEQFF.

The V gene is TRBV24-1, the J gene TRBJ2-4; possible D gene TRBD2, 5 bases. CDR1 KGHDR and CDR2 SFDVKD come from the germline V gene. The CDR3 runs 15 residues. Trimming took 4 bases from V and 3 from J, leaving 12 bases between them. The CDR3 spells CATSEIAGNKNIQYF. Here the CDR3 DNA reads TGTGCCACCAGTGAAATCGCCGGGAACAAAAACATTCAGTACTTC.

This clonotype was recorded at least ten times. The chain joins TRBV5-6 to TRBJ1-2; no definite D call. The CDR3 contains 14 residues. CDR1 and CDR2 from the germline V gene are SGHDT and YYEEEE. Trimming took 0 bases from V and 4 from J, leaving 10 bases between them. CDR3 sequence (DNA): TGTGCCAGCAGCTTGGACGGGGTGTCCTATGGCTACACCTTC. Residues: CASSLDGVSYGYTF.

This clonotype was seen ten or more times. The chain recombines TRBV28 with TRBJ1-5; 7 positions match TRBD1. The junction had 1 base not matched to a gene; V was cut back by 9 bases and J by 2 bases. Germline V gives CDR1 MDHEN, CDR2 SYDVKM. This CDR3 has 12 residues. CDR3: CASGQGNQPQHF. The CDR3 DNA reads as TGTGCCAGTGGACAGGGCAATCAGCCCCAGCATTTT. The full variable domain, completed using reference TRBV28 and TRBJ1-5, is DVKVTQSSRYLVKRTGEKVFLECVQDMDHENMFWYRQDPGLGLRLIYFSYDVKMKEKGDIPEGYSVSREKKERFSLILESASTNQTSMYLCASGQGNQPQHFGDGTRLSIL.

This clonotype has more than one count but fewer than ten. The V and J genes are TRBV28 and TRBJ1-1; D not certain. In germline, CDR1 is MDHEN, CDR2 SYDVKM. V lost 3 bases and J lost 10, with 15 bases in between. This CDR3 is built from 13 residues. In DNA form, the CDR3 reads TGTGCCAGCAGTTTGCGATGGGAGGGCGCAGCTTTCTTT. Translating gives CASSLRWEGAAFF. Full variable domain (remainder filled in from reference TRBV28 and TRBJ1-1): DVKVTQSSRYLVKRTGEKVFLECVQDMDHENMFWYRQDPGLGLRLIYFSYDVKMKEKGDIPEGYSVSREKKERFSLILESASTNQTSMYLCASSLRWEGAAFFGQGTRLTVV.

This chain connects TRBV5-4 to TRBJ2-2, with 9 bases aligning to TRBD2. The germline V gene has CDR1 SGHNT and CDR2 YYREEE (reference sequence). The CDR3 has 15 residues. Losses at the gene ends were 4 bases for V and 8 bases for J; bases not matched to a gene: 9. In nucleotides, the CDR3 is TGTGCCAGCAGCCTGACCGGGACTAGCACTGGGGAGCTGTTTTTT. It yields the protein CASSLTGTSTGELFF.